Given below is one T cell receptor beta chain in context. This sample stems from a study of cytomegalovirus exposure and HLA in healthy donors. The PCR used 60 Vbeta and 13 Jbeta primers. Data came from immunoSEQ multiplex PCR; TCRdb stores just in-frame clones and leaves some out. The repertoire has around 200,000 clones, 70% to 90% of them found once; the top ten carry roughly 0.33%. This receptor was obtained from a woman aged 25 to 39 in good health and CMV-seronegative. The specimen sequenced was PBMCs.

CDR3: CASSTTGIETQYF. The CDR3 DNA is TGTGCCAGCAGCACGACAGGGATCGAGACCCAGTACTTC. The chain combines TRBV28 with TRBJ2-5, with TRBD1 identical over 7 bases. The CDR3 covers 13 residues. With V trimmed by 6 bases and J by 5 bases, 6 bases remained unmatched. Looked up from germline, CDR1 is MDHEN and CDR2 is SYDVKM.